This TCR beta chain was sequenced during a study of neurological immune-mediated disorders. V was shortened by 5 bases and J by 0 bases, with 8 bases between the two germline ends. Germline values: CDR1 SNHLY, CDR2 FYNNEI. The CDR3 extends over 14 amino acids. TCRdb reanalysed the 5' RACE reads using MiXCR and keeps one entry per CDR3 protein. The sample has 84,000 or so distinct CDR3 sequences; about 9.4% are singletons. PBMCs stored at -80 C, numbering 2 million, were the origin of the unsorted libraries. This clonotype has ten or more counts. The chain is built from TRBV2 and TRBJ1-3; D unclear. Sequencing was performed on PBMCs. The receptor's source is a man aged 40-55 years in good health. DNA for the CDR3: TGTGCCAGCAGTCCTCAGGTCTCTGGAAACACCATATATTTT. Translated, it gives CASSPQVSGNTIYF.